Following are 18 T cell receptor beta chains from one sample sequenced in a study of CXCR3-negative and CXCR3-positive naive CD8 T cells. General study points: Hydrophobicity of TRB CDR3s was greater in CXCR3-positive naive cells than in CXCR3-negative naive cells.

5' RACE with UMI labels generated the TRB cDNA libraries. TCRdb reprocessed the 5' RACE reads; each CDR3 protein has one entry and no DNA is given. Its clone listing holds under 60,000 distinct CDR3 sequences. Their target antigens are unknown. The sequenced sample consisted of naive CXCR3+ CD8+ T cells from blood. Subset reported: CD45RO-CCR7+CD27+CD95- naive CD8+ T cells expressing CXCR3 (TNR3+). These receptors were collected from a human donor in good health. Some clones in this sample may be carry-over from other donors' samples.

CDR3 protein: CASSPWENTEAFF. The genes are TRBV9 and TRBJ1-1; the D gene TCRdb calls, TRBD1, cannot be checked with no DNA. The CDR3 length is 13 residues. Germline-derived CDR1 and CDR2 are SGDLS and YYNGEE.

The chain links TRBV2 to TRBJ2-1; TCRdb's D gene call, TRBD1, goes unchecked for lack of DNA. CDR3 size: 12 residues. Germline values: CDR1 SNHLY, CDR2 FYNNEI. Here the CDR3 reads CASKGDSNEQFF.

Judged by frequency, this clonotype is medium-sized. This chain uses TRBV29-1 with TRBJ2-7; TCRdb's D gene call, TRBD2, goes unchecked for lack of DNA. Germline V gene lookup returns CDR1 SQVTM and CDR2 ANQGSEA. CDR3 length: 15 amino acids. CDR3 sequence: CSVWTSGTTSYEQYF.

This sequence joins TRBV15 and TRBJ2-7; the D call from TCRdb, TRBD1, cannot be confirmed without DNA. CDR3 length: 15 residues. Germline V gene data show CDR1 as LNHNV and CDR2 as YYDKDF (reference sequence). The CDR3 sequence is CATSSEGGTPYEQYF.

The chain uses TRBV30 and TRBJ2-7; TCRdb's assignment of TRBD1 cannot be checked, as there is no DNA. The CDR3 loop spans 12 amino acids. Germline V lookup: CDR1 GTSNPN, CDR2 SVGIG (reference sequence). The CDR3 region is CAWSEGVYEQYF.

The V call is TRBV28, the J call TRBJ2-1; TCRdb names TRBD2, which stays unverified in the absence of DNA. The CDR3 is made up of 19 amino acids. Germline CDR1 is MDHEN and CDR2 is SYDVKM. CDR3 residues: CASSSNRLAGGGSYNEQFF.

J is TRBJ2-1 and V is TRBV7-3; checking the TCRdb D call of TRBD1 is not possible without DNA. The CDR3 is made up of 14 amino acids. Germline V gene data show CDR1 as SGHTA and CDR2 as FQGTGA. This chain's CDR3 is CASRGWGGSNEQFF.

The chain couples TRBV6-2 or TRBV6-3 to TRBJ2-1; with no DNA, the TCRdb D assignment of TRBD2 cannot be verified. Germline V gene lookup returns CDR1 MNHEY and CDR2 SVGEGT. The CDR3 contains 15 residues. The CDR3 sequence is CASSYLAGGYNEQLF.

The chain joins TRBV21-1 to TRBJ1-3; with no DNA, the TCRdb D assignment of TRBD1 cannot be verified. TRBV21-1 counts as a pseudogene. This CDR3 contains 16 residues. Here the CDR3 reads CASSKEGGCRGNTIYF.

This chain joins TRBV7-8 and TRBJ2-1; the D gene TCRdb calls, TRBD1, cannot be checked with no DNA. The CDR3 contains 16 residues. Germline V gene data show CDR1 as SGHVS and CDR2 as FQNEAQ. The CDR3 loop reads CASSLMLGQGANEQFF.

V usage is TRBV29-1 and J usage is TRBJ2-3; TCRdb reports TRBD1, a call that lacks DNA to check it against. Per germline, CDR1 SQVTM and CDR2 ANQGSEA. This CDR3 region has 13 residues. CDR3 protein: CSVVTGGSDTQYF.

This rearrangement joins TRBV7-8 to TRBJ2-7. The CDR3 runs to 15 residues. Germline V gives CDR1 SGHVS, CDR2 FQNEAQ. The CDR3 reads CASSLGYRDSYEQYF.

V usage is TRBV9 and J usage is TRBJ1-5; TCRdb's assignment of TRBD1 cannot be checked, as there is no DNA. Per the germline V gene, CDR1 is SGDLS and CDR2 is YYNGEE. CDR3 size: 15 residues. CDR3 sequence: CASSAGTGTGQPQHF.

The chain combines TRBV29-1 with TRBJ2-7; lacking DNA, the TRBD1 call made by TCRdb goes unchecked. Germline V CDR1 and CDR2: SQVTM, ANQGSEA. The CDR3 is 14 amino acids. The CDR3 region is CSVENRGQNYEQYF.

CDR3 residues: CASSYSGDEQYF. The chain employs TRBV6-5 and TRBJ2-7. The CDR3 has 12 residues. Germline-derived CDR1 and CDR2 are MNHEY and SVGAGI.

The chain joins TRBV7-9 to TRBJ2-7. CDR1 and CDR2 from the germline V gene are SEHNR and FQNEAQ (reference sequence). The CDR3 length is 13 residues. The CDR3 loop reads CASSFREYYEQYF.

V gene TRBV7-8 combines with J gene TRBJ2-2; no DNA is available, so the TRBD1 call from TCRdb remains unchecked. There are 14 residues in the CDR3. The germline V gene has CDR1 SGHVS and CDR2 FQNEAQ. The CDR3: CASNLRRGTGELFF. The full variable domain, rest sourced from reference TRBV7-8 and TRBJ2-2, is GAGVSQSPRYKVAKRGQDVALRCDPISGHVSLFWYQQALGQGPEFLTYFQNEAQLDKSGLPSDRFFAERPEGSVSTLKIQRTQQEDSAVYLCASNLRRGTGELFFGEGSRLTVL.

The chain joins TRBV28 to TRBJ2-4; without DNA, the TCRdb call of TRBD2 cannot be checked. The CDR3 is 12 residues long. Germline V lookup: CDR1 MDHEN, CDR2 SYDVKM. The CDR3: CASSFGPDIQYF.